This T cell receptor (beta chain) was observed in a study of shared clonotypes between healthy human individuals. Profiling relied on immunoSEQ multiplex PCR, and the TCRdb table lists in-frame clones only, not all of them. The sample consists of 1,400,000 or so clones, approximately 98.5% of them appearing once. Worth noting for this clone: Its antigen remains unidentified.

The CDR3 has 15 amino acids. Looked up from germline, CDR1 is MNHEY and CDR2 is SVGAGI. The V end lost 1 base, the J end lost 0 bases, and 7 bases lay between the germline ends. The study's findings and limits: The study sampled only blood, and tissue repertoires likely differ. Lower generation probabilities were found for non-shared clonotypes than for those shared by all four donors.

Sequenced sample: naive CD4+ T cells sorted from blood. The subset was: CD45RA+ positively selected. The chain recombines TRBV6-5 with TRBJ1-3; no clear D. The receptor was isolated from a man under 40 in good health. The chain's CDR3 is CASSYFAGSGNTIYF. DNA for the CDR3: TGTGCCAGCAGTTACTTCGCAGGCTCTGGAAACACCATATATTTT.